The rows below give T cell receptor beta chains drawn from one sample of a study of molecular identifiers for immune sequencing clone quantification. TCRdb processed the PCR reads anew with MiXCR; each CDR3 protein has one entry. The profile covers about 510,000 distinct CDR3 sequences, with roughly 26% appearing a single time and about 0.75% taken by the ten largest. Sample: naive CD8+ T cells from blood, with Jurkat cell RNA spiked in. The receptors originated from a human donor in good health. Some libraries in this study had Jurkat cell RNA spiked in. CDR3s include the opening cysteine and the closing phenylalanine or tryptophan.

TRBV7-9	TRBJ2-3	CASSPVFSGGPNTDTQYF
TRBV5-6	TRBJ2-7	CASSFVTYEQYF
TRBV11-2	TRBJ2-2	CASCLDPGGNTGELFF
TRBV4-3	TRBJ2-5	CASSQDPLAGGSETQYF
TRBV5-4	TRBJ2-1	CASRRDSYNEQFF
TRBV7-6	TRBJ1-5	CASSLGQGNGQPQHF
TRBV5-6	TRBJ2-5	CASSLVRAGSQETQYF
TRBV13	TRBJ2-3	CASNARLAASTDTQYF
TRBV10-3	TRBJ2-5	CAISDCGGQETQYF
TRBV5-1	TRBJ2-2	CASSPIQGATGELFF
TRBV6-2/TRBV6-3	TRBJ2-5	CASSADRETQYF
TRBV7-9	TRBJ2-5	CASSARGETQYF
TRBV27	TRBJ1-4	CASSHQTNEKLFF
TRBV4-3	TRBJ1-2	CASSQDRGGKNYGYTF
TRBV7-9	TRBJ1-1	CASSWWAGQGMNTEAFF
TRBV30	TRBJ2-7	CAWTAGQGAYEQYF
TRBV29-1	TRBJ2-1	CSATGTSGIYEQFF